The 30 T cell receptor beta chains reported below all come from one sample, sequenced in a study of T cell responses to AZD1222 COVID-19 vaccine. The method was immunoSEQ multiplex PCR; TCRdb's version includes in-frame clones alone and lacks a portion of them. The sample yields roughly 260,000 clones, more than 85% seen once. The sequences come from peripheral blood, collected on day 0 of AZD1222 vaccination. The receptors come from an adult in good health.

The CDR3, as DNA: TGTGCCATCAGTGCTCCCTGGGCCAACGTCCTGACTTTC. It yields the protein CAISAPWANVLTF. The chain joins TRBV10-3 to TRBJ2-6; the D is unclear. The germline V gene has CDR1 ENHRY and CDR2 SYGVKD. The CDR3 sequence is 13 residues long. Trimming stripped 4 bases from V and 5 bases from J, with 6 bases between.

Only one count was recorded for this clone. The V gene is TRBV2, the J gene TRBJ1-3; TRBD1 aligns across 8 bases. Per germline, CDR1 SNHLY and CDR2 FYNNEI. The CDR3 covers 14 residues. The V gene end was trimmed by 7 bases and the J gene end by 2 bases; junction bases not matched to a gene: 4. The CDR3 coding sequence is TGTGCCAGCACAACGGACAGGGCTGGAAACACCATATATTTT. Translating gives CASTTDRAGNTIYF.

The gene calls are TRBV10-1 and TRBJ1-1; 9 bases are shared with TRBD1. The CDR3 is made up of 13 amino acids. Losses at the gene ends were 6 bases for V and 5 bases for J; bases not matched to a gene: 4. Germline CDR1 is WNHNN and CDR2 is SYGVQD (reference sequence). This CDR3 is CASRQGAWTEAFF. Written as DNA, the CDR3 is TGCGCCAGCAGACAGGGGGCTTGGACTGAAGCTTTCTTT.

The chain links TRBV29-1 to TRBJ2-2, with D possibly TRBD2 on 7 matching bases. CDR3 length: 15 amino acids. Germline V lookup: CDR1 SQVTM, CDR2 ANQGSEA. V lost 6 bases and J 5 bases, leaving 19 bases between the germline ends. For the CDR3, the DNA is TGCAGCGTCCAAAGGGGGGAGGGCCAAACCGGGGAGCTGTTTTTT. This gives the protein CSVQRGEGQTGELFF.

Written as DNA, the CDR3 is TGTGCCAGCAGCTCACTTAATGAGCAGTTCTTC. Amino acid sequence: CASSSLNEQFF. The V gene is TRBV5-6, the J gene TRBJ2-1; no firm D call. Trimming took off 3 bases at V and 7 bases at J, with 5 bases between the two ends. This CDR3 has 11 amino acids. Germline-derived CDR1 and CDR2 are SGHDT and YYEEEE.

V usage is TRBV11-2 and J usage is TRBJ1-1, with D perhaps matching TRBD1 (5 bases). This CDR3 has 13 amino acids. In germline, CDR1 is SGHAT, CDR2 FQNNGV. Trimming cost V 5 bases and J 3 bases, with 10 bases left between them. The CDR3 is CASSRGGDTEAFF. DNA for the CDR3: TGTGCCAGCAGCCGCGGGGGGGACACTGAAGCTTTCTTT.

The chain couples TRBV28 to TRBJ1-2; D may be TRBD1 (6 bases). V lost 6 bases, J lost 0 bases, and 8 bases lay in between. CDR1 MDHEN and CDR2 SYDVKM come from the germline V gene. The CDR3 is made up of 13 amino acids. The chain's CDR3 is CASRRTANYGYTF. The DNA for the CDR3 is TGTGCCAGCAGAAGGACAGCTAACTATGGCTACACCTTC.

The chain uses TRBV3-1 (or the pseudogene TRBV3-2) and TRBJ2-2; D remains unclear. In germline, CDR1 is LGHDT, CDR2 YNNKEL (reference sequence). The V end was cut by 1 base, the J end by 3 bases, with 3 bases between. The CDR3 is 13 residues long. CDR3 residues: CASSQVDTGELFF. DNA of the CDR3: TGTGCCAGCAGCCAAGTCGACACCGGGGAGCTGTTTTTT.

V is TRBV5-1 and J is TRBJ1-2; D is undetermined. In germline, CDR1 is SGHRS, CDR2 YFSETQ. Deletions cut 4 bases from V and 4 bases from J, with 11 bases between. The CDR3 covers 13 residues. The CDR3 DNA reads TGCGCCAGCAGCGGCGGGGAGGGCTATGGCTACACCTTC. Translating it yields CASSGGEGYGYTF.

CDR3 loop: CATSRDQGYDEQYF. The CDR3 DNA follows: TGTGCCACCAGCAGAGATCAGGGGTATGACGAGCAGTACTTC. The chain has TRBV15 and TRBJ2-7; possible D gene TRBD1, 6 bases. Per germline, CDR1 LNHNV and CDR2 YYDKDF (reference sequence). V shed 0 bases and J shed 5 bases, with 11 bases lying between them. The CDR3 extends over 14 amino acids. The whole variable domain, filled in from reference TRBV15 and TRBJ2-7, reads DAMVIQNPRYQVTQFGKPVTLSCSQTLNHNVMYWYQQKSSQAPKLLFHYYDKDFNNEADTPDNFQSRRPNTSFCFLDIRSPGLGDTAMYLCATSRDQGYDEQYFGPGTRLTVT.

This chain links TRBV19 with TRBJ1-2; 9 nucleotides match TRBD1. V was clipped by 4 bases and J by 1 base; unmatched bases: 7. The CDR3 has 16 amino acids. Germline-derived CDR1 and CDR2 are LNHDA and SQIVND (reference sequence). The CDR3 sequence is CASSTSGTGLNYGYTF. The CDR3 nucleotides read TGTGCCAGTAGTACCTCCGGGACAGGGCTTAACTATGGCTACACCTTC.

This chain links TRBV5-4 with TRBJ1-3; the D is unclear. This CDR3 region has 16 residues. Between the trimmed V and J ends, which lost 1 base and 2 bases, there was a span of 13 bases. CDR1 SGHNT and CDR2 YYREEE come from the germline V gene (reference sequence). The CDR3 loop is CASSLSTKTAGNTIYF. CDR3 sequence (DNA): TGTGCCAGCAGCTTGTCGACCAAAACCGCTGGAAACACCATATATTTT.

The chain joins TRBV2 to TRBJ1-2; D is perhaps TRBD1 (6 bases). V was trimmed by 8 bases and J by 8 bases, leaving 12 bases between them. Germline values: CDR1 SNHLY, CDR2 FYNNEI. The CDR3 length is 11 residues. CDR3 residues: CASQGGQGYTF. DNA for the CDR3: TGTGCCAGCCAAGGGGGTCAAGGCTACACCTTC.

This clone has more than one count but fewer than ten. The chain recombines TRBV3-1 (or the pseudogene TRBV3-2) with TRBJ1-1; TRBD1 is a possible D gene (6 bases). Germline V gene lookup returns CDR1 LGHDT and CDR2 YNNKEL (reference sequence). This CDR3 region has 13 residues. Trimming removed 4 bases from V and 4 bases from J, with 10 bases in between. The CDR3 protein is CASSPRGGTEAFF. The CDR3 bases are TGTGCCAGCAGCCCTAGGGGGGGCACTGAAGCTTTCTTT.

CDR3 protein: CAWNRARELFF. CDR3 coding DNA: TGTGCCTGGAATCGGGCCCGGGAGCTGTTTTTT. V gene TRBV30 combines with J gene TRBJ2-2, with D uncertain. CDR3 size: 11 residues. CDR1 GTSNPN and CDR2 SVGIG come from the germline V gene (reference sequence). The V and J ends lost 4 bases and 9 bases respectively, with 9 bases between them.

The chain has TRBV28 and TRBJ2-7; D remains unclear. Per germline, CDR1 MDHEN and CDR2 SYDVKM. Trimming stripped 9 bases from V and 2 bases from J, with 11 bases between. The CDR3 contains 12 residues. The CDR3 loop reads CASSTVAYEQYF. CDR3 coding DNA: TGTGCCAGTTCCACCGTTGCCTACGAGCAGTACTTC.

CDR3 sequence: CASSLLPGGANEKLFF. The CDR3 region has the DNA TGCGCCAGCAGCTTGCTTCCAGGGGGAGCTAATGAAAAACTGTTTTTT. This rearrangement joins TRBV5-1 to TRBJ1-4; TRBD1 matches at 7 bases. J gave up 3 bases and V 1 base, and 6 bases lay outside the gene matches. Germline V gives CDR1 SGHRS, CDR2 YFSETQ. The CDR3 has 16 residues.

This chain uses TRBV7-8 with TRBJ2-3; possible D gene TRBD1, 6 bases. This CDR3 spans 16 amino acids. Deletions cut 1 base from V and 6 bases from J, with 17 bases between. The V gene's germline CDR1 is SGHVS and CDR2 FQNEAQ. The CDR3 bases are TGTGCCAGCAGCTTAGAAGGCCTGCAGGGGTATGATACGCAGTATTTT. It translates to CASSLEGLQGYDTQYF.

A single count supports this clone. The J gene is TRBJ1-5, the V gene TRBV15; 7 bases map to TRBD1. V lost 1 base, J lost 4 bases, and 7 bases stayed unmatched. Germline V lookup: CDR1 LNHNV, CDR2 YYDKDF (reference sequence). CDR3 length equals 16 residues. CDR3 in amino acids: CATSRGVRGRNQPQHF. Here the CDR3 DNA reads TGTGCCACCAGCAGAGGGGTGAGGGGGCGTAATCAGCCCCAGCATTTT.

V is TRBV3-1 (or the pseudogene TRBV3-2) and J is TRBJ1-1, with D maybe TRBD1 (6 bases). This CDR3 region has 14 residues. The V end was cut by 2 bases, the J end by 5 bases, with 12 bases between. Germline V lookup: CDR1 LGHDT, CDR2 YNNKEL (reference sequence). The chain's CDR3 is CASSQMTGNTEAFF. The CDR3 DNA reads TGTGCCAGCAGCCAAATGACAGGTAATACTGAAGCTTTCTTT.

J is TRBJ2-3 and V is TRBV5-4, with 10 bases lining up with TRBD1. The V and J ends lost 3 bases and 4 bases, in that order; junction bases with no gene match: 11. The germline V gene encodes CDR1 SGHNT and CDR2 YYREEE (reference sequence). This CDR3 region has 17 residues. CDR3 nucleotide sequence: TGTGCCAGCAGCTACTTGCCGGGACAGGGGAAGGCAGATACGCAGTATTTT. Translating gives CASSYLPGQGKADTQYF.

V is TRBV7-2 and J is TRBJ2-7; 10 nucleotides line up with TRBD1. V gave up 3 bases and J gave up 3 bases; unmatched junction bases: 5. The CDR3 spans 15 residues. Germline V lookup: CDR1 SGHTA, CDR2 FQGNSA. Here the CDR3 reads CASSFSWTGGYEQYF. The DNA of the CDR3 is TGTGCCAGCAGCTTTTCGTGGACAGGGGGCTACGAGCAGTACTTC.

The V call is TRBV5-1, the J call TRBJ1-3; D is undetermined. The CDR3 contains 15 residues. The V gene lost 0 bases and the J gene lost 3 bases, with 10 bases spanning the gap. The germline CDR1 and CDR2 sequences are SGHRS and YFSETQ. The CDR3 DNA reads TGCGCCAGCAGCTTGGACCGGGGAGGTGGAAACACCATATATTTT. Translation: CASSLDRGGGNTIYF.

CDR3 residues: CASSVRASPGAAGELFF. CDR3 sequence (DNA): TGTGCCAGCAGCGTAAGGGCTAGCCCGGGGGCAGCCGGGGAGCTGTTTTTT. The chain joins TRBV9 to TRBJ2-2; tentatively, D is TRBD1 or TRBD2 (6 bases each). Germline V CDR1 and CDR2: SGDLS, YYNGEE. V was clipped by 1 base and J by 6 bases, with 19 bases between them. This CDR3 comprises 17 residues.

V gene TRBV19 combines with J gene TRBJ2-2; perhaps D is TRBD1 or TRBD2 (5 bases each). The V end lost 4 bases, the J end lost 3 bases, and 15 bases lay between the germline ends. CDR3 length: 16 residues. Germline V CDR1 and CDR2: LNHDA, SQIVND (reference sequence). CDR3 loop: CASSTERGPYTGELFF. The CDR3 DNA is TGTGCCAGTAGTACAGAGAGGGGTCCCTACACCGGGGAGCTGTTTTTT.

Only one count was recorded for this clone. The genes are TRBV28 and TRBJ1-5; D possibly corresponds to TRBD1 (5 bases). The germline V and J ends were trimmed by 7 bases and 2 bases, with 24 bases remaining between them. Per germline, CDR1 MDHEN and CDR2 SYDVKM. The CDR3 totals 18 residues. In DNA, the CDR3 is TGTGCCAGCACTAACCCCTGGGGCCTCCTCGAGGGCAATCAGCCCCAGCATTTT. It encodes CASTNPWGLLEGNQPQHF.

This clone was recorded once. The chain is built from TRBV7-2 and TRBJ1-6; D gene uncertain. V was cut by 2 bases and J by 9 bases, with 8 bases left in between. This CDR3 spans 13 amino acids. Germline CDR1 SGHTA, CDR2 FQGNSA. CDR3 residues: CASSLTVTSPLHF. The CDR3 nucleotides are TGTGCCAGCAGCTTAACAGTAACTTCACCCCTCCACTTT.

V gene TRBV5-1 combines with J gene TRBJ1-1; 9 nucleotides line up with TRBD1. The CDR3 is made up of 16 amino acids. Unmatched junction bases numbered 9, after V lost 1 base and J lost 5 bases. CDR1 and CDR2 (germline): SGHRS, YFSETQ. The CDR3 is CASSLSPSGTGTEAFF. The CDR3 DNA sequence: TGCGCCAGCAGCTTGTCTCCGTCGGGGACAGGGACTGAAGCTTTCTTT.

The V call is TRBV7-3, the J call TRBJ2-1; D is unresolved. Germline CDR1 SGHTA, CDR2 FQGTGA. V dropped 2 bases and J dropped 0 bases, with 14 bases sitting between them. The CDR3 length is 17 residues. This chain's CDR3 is CASSLGPSRSSYNEQFF. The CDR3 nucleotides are TGTGCCAGCAGCTTAGGCCCTTCGCGTAGCTCCTACAATGAGCAGTTCTTC.

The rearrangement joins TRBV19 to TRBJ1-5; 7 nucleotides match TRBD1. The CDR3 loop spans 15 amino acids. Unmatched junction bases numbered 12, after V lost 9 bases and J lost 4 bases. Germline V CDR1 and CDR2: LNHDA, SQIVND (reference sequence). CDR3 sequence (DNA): TGTGCCAGCCTTGGGCGACAGGGCGCAAATCAGCCCCAGCATTTT. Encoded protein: CASLGRQGANQPQHF.